The entry that follows covers one T cell receptor beta chain sequence. The sample holds many counts of this clonotype. The antigen this receptor binds is unknown. Base qualities were left out, and no much larger clone turns up one base away. From the cysteine up to the phenylalanine, the CDR3 has a length of 14 residues. Only the CDR3 region is kept as DNA, spanning 42 bases read in frame from base 1. For CDR1 and CDR2, the germline V gene lists MDHEN and SYDVKM. The germline V end is reduced by 4 bases and the J end by 2 bases; junction bases left unmatched: 3. The sample was run on an Illumina HiSeq 2500. Quantitative 5'-RACE with molecular barcodes was used to prepare TCR beta libraries. On the study's bioinformatics: A new computational method, built on a probabilistic model of VDJ rearrangement, was used to identify disease-linked TCR variants. Clones were called with MiXCR by TCRdb after fastp trimmed the public reads at Q25, and only in-frame beta chains were retained. One record per CDR3 amino acid sequence lists the most common genes and DNA. TCRdb's processing, not the authors', yielded these V and J calls. The sample table records about 220,000 distinct CDR3 sequences; about 7.3% of these occur just once. Of the sample, about 14% is held by the ten largest clones.

The data were obtained in a study of CD8 T cells in ankylosing spondylitis (dated 2017 in TCRdb). Describing the broader study: To find TCR variants linked to disease, the study profiled T cell receptor beta repertoires in ankylosing spondylitis patients and healthy donors. The full study cohort comprised 20 to 30 ankylosing spondylitis patients and 110 or so healthy donors. Samples of peripheral blood were taken, and for ankylosing spondylitis patients, synovial fluid was collected as well.

What the research found in general, with its limitations: Some motif variants had previously been reported in the synovial fluid and blood of reactive arthritis patients, which suggests shared mechanisms of disease initiation. Blood from ankylosing spondylitis patients appeared to be characterized by a TCR beta motif composed of roughly eight highly homologous amino acid variants. A CD8+ phenotype was shown by the disease-linked clones, which were found at relatively low frequencies in peripheral blood. Significant enrichment of the disease-linked clones was reported in matched synovial fluid samples from ankylosing spondylitis patients.

Sequences were obtained from blood, either unsorted or a sorted T cell fraction (not recorded which). This TCR was sampled from a male donor with ankylosing spondylitis. The chain is assembled from TRBV28 and TRBJ2-5, with 8 junctional bases fitting TRBD1. The CDR3 reads as follows: CASSSRDRQETQYF. The nucleotide sequence reads as follows: TGTGCCAGCAGTTCCCGGGACAGGCAAGAGACCCAGTACTTC.